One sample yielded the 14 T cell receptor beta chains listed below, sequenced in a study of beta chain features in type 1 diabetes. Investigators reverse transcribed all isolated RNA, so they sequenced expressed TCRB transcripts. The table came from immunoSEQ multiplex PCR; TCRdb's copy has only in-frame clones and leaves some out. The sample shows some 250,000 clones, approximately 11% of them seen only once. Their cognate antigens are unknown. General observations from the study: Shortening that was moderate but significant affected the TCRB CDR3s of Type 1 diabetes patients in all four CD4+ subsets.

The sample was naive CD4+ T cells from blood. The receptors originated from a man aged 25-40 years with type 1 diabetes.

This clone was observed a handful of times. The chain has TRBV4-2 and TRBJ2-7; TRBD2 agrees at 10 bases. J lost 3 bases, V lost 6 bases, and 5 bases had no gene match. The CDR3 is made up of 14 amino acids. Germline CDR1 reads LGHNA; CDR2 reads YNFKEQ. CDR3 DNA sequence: TGTGCCAGCAGTCACACTAGCGGGGACTACGAGCAGTACTTC. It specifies CASSHTSGDYEQYF.

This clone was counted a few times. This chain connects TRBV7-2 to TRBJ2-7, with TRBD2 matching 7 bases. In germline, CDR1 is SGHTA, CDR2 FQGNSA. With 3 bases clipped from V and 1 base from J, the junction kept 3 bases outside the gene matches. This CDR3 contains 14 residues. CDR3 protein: CASSFQRGSYEQYF. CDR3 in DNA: TGTGCCAGCAGCTTTCAGCGGGGTTCCTACGAGCAGTACTTC.

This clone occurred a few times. The CDR3 DNA reads TGTGCCAGCAAACTAGCGGGGGGATCGGATACGCAGTATTTT. Protein sequence: CASKLAGGSDTQYF. The chain couples TRBV27 to TRBJ2-3, with 12 bases lining up with TRBD2. Germline loops: CDR1 MNHEY, CDR2 SMNVEV (reference sequence). This CDR3 is built from 14 residues. J lost 6 bases, V lost 7 bases, and 5 bases had no gene match.

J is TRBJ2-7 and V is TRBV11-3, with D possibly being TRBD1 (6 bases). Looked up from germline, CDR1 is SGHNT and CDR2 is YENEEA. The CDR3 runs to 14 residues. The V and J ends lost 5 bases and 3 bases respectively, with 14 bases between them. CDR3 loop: CASSPREGGYEQYF. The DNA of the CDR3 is TGTGCCAGCAGCCCTAGGGAAGGGGGCTACGAGCAGTACTTC.

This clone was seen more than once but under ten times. The CDR3 sequence is CASSTGQHTDTQYF. CDR3 DNA: TGTGCCAGTAGTACGGGACAGCACACAGATACGCAGTATTTT. The V call is TRBV19, the J call TRBJ2-3; 7 positions agree with TRBD1. Germline-derived CDR1 and CDR2 are LNHDA and SQIVND (reference sequence). This CDR3 is built from 14 residues. V dropped 4 bases and J dropped 2; count of bases not matched to a gene: 3. The entire variable domain, with the rest obtained from reference TRBV19 and TRBJ2-3, is as follows: DGGITQSPKYLFRKEGQNVTLSCEQNLNHDAMYWYRQDPGQGLRLIYYSQIVNDFQKGDIAEGYSVSREKKESFPLTVTSAQKNPTAFYLCASSTGQHTDTQYFGPGTRLTVL.

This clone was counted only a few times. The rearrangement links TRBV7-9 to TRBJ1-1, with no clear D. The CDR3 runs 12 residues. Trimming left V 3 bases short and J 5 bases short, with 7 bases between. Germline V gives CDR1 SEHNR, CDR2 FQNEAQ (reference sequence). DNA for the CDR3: TGTGCCAGCAGCTTTTCGGGGACTGAAGCTTTCTTT. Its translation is CASSFSGTEAFF.

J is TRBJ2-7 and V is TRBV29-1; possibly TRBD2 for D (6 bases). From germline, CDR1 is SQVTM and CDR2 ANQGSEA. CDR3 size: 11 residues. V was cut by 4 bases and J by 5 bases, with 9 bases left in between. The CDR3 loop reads CSVVGGDEQYF. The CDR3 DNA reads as TGCAGCGTTGTAGGCGGGGACGAGCAGTACTTC.

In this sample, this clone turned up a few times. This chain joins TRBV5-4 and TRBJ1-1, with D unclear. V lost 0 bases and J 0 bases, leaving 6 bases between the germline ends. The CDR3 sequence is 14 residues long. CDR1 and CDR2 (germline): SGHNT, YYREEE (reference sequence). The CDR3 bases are TGTGCCAGCAGCTTGGCCGTCCTGAACACTGAAGCTTTCTTT. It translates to CASSLAVLNTEAFF.

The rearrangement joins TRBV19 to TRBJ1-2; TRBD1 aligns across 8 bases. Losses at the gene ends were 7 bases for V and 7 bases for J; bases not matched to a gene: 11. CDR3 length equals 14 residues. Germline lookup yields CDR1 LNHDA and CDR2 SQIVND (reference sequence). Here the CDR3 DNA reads TGTGCCAGTACGGAGGACAGGGCCTCGGGTGGCTACACCTTC. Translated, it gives CASTEDRASGGYTF.

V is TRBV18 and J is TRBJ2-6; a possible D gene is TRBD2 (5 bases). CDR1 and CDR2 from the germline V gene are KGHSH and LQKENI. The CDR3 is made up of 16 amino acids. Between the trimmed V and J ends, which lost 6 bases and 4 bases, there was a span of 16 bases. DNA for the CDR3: TGTGCCAGCTCGCAATATGCGGGCGACGGGGCCAACGTCCTGACTTTC. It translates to CASSQYAGDGANVLTF. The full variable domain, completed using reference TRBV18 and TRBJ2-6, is NAGVMQNPRHLVRRRGQEARLRCSPMKGHSHVYWYRQLPEEGLKFMVYLQKENIIDESGMPKERFSAEFPKEGPSILRIQQVVRGDSAAYFCASSQYAGDGANVLTFGAGSRLTVL.

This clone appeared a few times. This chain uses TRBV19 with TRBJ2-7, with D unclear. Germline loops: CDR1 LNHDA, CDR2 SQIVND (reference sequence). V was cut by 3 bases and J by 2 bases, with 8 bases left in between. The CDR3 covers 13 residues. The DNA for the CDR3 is TGTGCCAGTAGTATTAGTCAAGCCTACGAGCAGTACTTC. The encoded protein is CASSISQAYEQYF.

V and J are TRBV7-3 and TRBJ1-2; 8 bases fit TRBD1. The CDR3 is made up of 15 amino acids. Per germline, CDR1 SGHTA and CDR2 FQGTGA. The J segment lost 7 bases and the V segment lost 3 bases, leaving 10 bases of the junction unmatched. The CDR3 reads CASSFDRQGRSGYTF. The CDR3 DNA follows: TGTGCCAGCAGCTTTGATAGACAGGGGCGGAGTGGCTACACCTTC. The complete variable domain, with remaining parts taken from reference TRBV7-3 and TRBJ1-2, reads GAGVSQTPSNKVTEKGKYVELRCDPISGHTALYWYRQSLGQGPEFLIYFQGTGAADDSGLPNDRFFAVRPEGSVSTLKIQRTERGDSAVYLCASSFDRQGRSGYTFGSGTRLTVV.

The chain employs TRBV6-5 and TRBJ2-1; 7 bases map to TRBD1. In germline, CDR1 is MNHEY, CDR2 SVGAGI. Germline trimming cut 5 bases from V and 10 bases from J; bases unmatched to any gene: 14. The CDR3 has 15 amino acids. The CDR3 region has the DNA TGTGCCAGCAGTCACAGGGGTCTAGTGTCTCGGGAGCAGTTCTTC. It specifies CASSHRGLVSREQFF.

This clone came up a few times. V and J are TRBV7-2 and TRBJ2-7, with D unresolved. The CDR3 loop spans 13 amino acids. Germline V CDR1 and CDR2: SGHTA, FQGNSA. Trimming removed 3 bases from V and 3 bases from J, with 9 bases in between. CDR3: CASSFVGSYEQYF. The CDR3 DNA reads TGTGCCAGCAGCTTTGTTGGCAGCTACGAGCAGTACTTC.